This T cell receptor beta chain appears in the sequencing data of a study of blood T cell repertoires in COVID-19 (dated by TCRdb to about 2020). With regard to the full study: Collaborator samples came from the United States, Italy and Spain and covered acute and convalescent phases of COVID-19. The material from the prospective study consisted of cDNA or gDNA derived from T cells, B-cell-depleted T cells, or PBMCs. Sample metadata almost always included a de-identified subject ID, COVID-19 status, age in years and sex. Deeply sampled blood TCRbeta repertoires from subjects exposed to, actively infected with, or recovered from COVID-19 were included in the dataset. Where available, HLA class I and class II types were taken from metadata supplied by the sample provider and were not determined by assay-based typing. The samples were drawn from the first 160 participants of the ongoing ImmuneRACE study and from some 1,300 subjects provided by 6 global collaborators. The repertoires were released in a freely available public database intended as a resource for research on the immune response to SARS-CoV-2. Results and caveats for the whole study, not just this receptor: How much clinical and demographic metadata was included differed by source and by participant, and the metadata was provided uncurated.

The immunoSEQ Assay, a bias-controlled multiplex PCR, was used to amplify TCRbeta CDR3 regions from genomic DNA. From the authors' description of their analysis: The number of nucleated cells in each sample was estimated by amplification of reference gene primers within the assay. To quantify the absolute abundance of each unique TCRbeta CDR3 rearrangement, sequence reads were collapsed and filtered. For each sample, productive Simpson clonality was calculated as the square root of Simpson's diversity index over productive rearrangements. TCRdb stores this immuneACCESS table with in-frame sequences only. Part of the clones is absent; in the studies checked, under half of the shortfall reflects unresolved V genes, and no reason is known for the rest. The D gene and trimming were derived from the DNA, and the V and J assignments and clone size from that table. The sample table lists 50,000 to 60,000 clones, 75% to 85% of them with a count of one. Together, the top ten hold roughly a sixth of the sample.

The collaborating institutions used their own protocols to collect whole blood in K2EDTA tubes. For TCRbeta analysis, collaborators shipped samples as frozen whole blood, isolated PBMCs, or DNA extracted from either of those sample types. CDR1 and CDR2, looked up from the germline V gene (reference sequence), are SGHNT and YYREEE. The CDR3 sequence holds 15 residues, the cysteine and phenylalanine included. Solely the CDR3 DNA is kept, with 45 bases framed from the first base. V is cut back by 3 bases and J by 0 bases, with 4 bases in the junction unmatched. This clone was seen more than once but under ten times. It has no known antigen specificity. No clone much larger than this one lies a single base away; base qualities are absent.

Sequencing was done on a sample of peripheral blood. Recombination joined TRBV5-4 with TRBJ2-3, with TRBD2 matching 7 junction bases. The clonotype was recovered from a man aged 40-49 years with acute or convalescent COVID-19. The base sequence is TGTGCCAGCAGCTCTGGGGACTACAGCACAGATACGCAGTATTTT. This is translated as CASSSGDYSTDTQYF.